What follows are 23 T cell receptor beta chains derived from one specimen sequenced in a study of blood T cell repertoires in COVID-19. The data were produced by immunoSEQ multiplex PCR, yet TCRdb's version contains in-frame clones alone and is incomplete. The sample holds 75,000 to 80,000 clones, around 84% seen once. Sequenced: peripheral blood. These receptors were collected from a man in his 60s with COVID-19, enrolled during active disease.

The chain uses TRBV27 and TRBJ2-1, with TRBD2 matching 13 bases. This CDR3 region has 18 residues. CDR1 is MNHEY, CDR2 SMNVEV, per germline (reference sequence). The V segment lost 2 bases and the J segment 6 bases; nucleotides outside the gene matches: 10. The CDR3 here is CASSLAGTSGVIFNEQFF. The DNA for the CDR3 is TGTGCCAGCAGTTTAGCGGGGACTAGCGGGGTAATTTTCAATGAGCAGTTCTTC.

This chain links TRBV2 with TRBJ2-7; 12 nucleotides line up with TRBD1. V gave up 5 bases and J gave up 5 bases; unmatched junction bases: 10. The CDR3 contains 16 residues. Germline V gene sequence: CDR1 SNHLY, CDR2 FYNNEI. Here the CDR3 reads CASSSGTGGITNEQYF. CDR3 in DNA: TGTGCCAGCAGTTCCGGGACAGGGGGCATCACGAACGAGCAGTACTTC.

The CDR3 region has the DNA TGTGCCACCAGCAGAGATCCGGGCGGGGGGGCCTCAGGGAATGAGCAGTTCTTC. The encoded protein is CATSRDPGGGASGNEQFF. V is TRBV15 and J is TRBJ2-1; TRBD2 matches 9 bases. V shed 0 bases, J shed 7 bases, and the junction held 13 bases outside the gene matches. The CDR3 runs to 18 residues. Germline V gives CDR1 LNHNV, CDR2 YYDKDF (reference sequence).

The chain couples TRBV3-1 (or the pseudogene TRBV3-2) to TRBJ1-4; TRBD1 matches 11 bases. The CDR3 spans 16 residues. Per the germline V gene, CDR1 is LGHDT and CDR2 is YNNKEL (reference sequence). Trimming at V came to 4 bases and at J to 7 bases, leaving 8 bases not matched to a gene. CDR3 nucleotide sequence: TGTGCCAGCAGCCCCGGAGGGACAGGGGGAACTGAAAAACTGTTTTTT. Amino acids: CASSPGGTGGTEKLFF.

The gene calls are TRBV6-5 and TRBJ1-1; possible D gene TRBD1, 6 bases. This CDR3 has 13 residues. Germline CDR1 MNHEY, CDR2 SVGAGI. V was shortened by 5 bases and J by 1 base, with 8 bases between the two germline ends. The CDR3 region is CASSRTENTEAFF. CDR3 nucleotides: TGTGCCAGCAGTCGGACAGAGAACACTGAAGCTTTCTTT.

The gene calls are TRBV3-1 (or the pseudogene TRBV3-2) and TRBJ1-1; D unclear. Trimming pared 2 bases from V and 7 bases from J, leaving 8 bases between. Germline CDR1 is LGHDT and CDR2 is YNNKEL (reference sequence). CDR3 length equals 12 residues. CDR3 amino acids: CASSQTGIEAFF. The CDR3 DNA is TGTGCCAGCAGCCAAACGGGGATTGAAGCTTTCTTT.

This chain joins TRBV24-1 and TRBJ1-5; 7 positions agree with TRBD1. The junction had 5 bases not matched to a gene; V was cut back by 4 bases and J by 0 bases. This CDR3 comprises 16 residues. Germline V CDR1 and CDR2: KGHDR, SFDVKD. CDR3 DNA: TGTGCCACCAGTGAAGGGGGCGGAGGTAGCAATCAGCCCCAGCATTTT. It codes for CATSEGGGGSNQPQHF.

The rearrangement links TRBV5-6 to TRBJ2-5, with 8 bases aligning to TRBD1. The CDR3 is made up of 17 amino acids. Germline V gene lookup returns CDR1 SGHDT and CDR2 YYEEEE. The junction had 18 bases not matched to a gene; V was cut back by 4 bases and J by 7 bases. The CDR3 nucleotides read TGTGCCAGCAGCCCAAGGGGTGGTCCAGGGGGCGCGGCGACCCAGTACTTC. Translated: CASSPRGGPGGAATQYF.

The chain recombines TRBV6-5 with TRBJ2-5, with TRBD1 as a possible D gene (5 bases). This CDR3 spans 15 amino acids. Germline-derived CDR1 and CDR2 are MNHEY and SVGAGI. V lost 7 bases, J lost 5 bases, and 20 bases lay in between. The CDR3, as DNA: TGTGCCAGCACCCACCAGCCCGCAGGGTGGGAGACCCAGTACTTC. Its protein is CASTHQPAGWETQYF.

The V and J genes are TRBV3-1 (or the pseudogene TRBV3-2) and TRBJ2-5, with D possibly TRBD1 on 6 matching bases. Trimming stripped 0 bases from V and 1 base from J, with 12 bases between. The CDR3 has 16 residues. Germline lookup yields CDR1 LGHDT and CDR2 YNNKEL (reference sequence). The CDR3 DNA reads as TGTGCCAGCAGCCAAGAGGGGTGGGGGCTCCAAGAGACCCAGTACTTC. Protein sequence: CASSQEGWGLQETQYF.

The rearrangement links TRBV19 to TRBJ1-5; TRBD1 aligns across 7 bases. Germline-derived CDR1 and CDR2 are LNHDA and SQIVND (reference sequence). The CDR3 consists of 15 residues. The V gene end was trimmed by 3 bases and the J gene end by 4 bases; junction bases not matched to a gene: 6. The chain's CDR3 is CASSIVTGSNQPQHF. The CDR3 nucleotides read TGTGCCAGTAGTATCGTGACAGGGTCAAATCAGCCCCAGCATTTT.

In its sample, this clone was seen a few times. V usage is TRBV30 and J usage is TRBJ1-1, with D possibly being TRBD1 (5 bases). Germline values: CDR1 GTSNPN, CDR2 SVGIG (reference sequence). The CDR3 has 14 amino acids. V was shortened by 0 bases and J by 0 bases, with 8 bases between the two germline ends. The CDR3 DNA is TGTGCCTGGAGTGTACCAGGGATGAACACTGAAGCTTTCTTT. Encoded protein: CAWSVPGMNTEAFF. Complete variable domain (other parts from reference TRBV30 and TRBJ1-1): SQTIHQWPATLVQPVGSPLSLECTVEGTSNPNLYWYRQAAGRGLQLLFYSVGIGQISSEVPQNLSASRPQDRQFILSSKKLLLSDSGFYLCAWSVPGMNTEAFFGQGTRLTVV.

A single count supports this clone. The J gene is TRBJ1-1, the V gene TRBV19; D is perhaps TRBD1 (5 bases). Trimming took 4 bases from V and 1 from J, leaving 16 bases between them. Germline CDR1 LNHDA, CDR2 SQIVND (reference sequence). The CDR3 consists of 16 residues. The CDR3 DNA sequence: TGTGCCAGTAGTACGGGGGGTCCGGGCACGAACACTGAAGCTTTCTTT. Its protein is CASSTGGPGTNTEAFF.

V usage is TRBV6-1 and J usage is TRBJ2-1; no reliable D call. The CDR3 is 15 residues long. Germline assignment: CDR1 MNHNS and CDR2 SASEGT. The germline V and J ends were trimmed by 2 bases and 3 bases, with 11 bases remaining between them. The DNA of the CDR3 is TGTGCCAGCAGTGAAAGCCACTCCGACTACAATGAGCAGTTCTTC. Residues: CASSESHSDYNEQFF.

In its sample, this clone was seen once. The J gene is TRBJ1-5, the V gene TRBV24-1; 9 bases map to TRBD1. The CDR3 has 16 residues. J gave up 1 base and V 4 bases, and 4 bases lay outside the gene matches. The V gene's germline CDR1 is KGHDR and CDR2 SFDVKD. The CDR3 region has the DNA TGTGCCACCAGTGAGGGGACAGGGAGAAGCAATCAGCCCCAGCATTTT. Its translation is CATSEGTGRSNQPQHF.

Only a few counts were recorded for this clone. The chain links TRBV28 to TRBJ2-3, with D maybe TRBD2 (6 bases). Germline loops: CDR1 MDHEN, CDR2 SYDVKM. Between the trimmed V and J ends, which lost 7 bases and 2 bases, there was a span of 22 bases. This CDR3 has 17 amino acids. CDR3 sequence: CASIPNYRDSDTDTQYF. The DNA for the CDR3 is TGTGCCAGCATACCGAACTACCGGGACTCAGACACAGATACGCAGTATTTT.

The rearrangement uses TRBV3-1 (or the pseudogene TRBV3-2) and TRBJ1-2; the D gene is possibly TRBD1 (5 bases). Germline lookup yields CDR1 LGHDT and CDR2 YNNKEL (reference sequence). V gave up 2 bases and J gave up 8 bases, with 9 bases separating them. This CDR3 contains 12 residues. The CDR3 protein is CASSQTKGGYTF. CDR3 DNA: TGTGCCAGCAGCCAAACAAAGGGGGGCTACACCTTC.

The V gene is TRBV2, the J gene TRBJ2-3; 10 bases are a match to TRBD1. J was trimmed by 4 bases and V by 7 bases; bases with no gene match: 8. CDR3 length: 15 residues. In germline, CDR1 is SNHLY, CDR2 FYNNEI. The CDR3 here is CASIPGTGVADTQYF. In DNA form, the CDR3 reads TGTGCCAGCATTCCCGGGACAGGGGTAGCAGATACGCAGTATTTT.

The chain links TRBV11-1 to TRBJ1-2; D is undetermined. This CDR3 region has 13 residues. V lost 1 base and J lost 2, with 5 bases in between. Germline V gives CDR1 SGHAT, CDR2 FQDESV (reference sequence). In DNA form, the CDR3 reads TGTGCCAGCAGCTTAGGGCAGAACTATGGCTACACCTTC. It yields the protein CASSLGQNYGYTF.

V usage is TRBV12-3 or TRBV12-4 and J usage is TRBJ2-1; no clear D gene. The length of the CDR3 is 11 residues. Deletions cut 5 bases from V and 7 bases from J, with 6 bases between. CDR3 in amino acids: CASSPFNEQFF. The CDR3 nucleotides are TGTGCCAGCAGTCCATTTAATGAGCAGTTCTTC.

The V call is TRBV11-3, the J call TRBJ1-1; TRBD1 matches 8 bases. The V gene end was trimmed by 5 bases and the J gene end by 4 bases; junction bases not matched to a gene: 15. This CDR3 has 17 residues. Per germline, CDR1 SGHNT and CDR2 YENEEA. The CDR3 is CASSVQGARGFSTEAFF. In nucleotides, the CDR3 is TGTGCCAGCAGCGTCCAGGGGGCGCGCGGTTTTAGCACTGAAGCTTTCTTT.

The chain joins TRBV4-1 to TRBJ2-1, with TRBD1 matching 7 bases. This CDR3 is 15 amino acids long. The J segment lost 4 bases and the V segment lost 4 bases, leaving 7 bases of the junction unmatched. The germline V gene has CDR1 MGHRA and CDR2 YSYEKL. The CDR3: CASSRLGGPYNEQFF. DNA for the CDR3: TGCGCCAGCAGCCGTTTAGGGGGCCCATACAATGAGCAGTTCTTC.

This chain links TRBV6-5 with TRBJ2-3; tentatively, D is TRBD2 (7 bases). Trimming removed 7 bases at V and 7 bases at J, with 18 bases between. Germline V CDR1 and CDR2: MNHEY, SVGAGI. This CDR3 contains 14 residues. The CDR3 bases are TGTGCCAGCACCGTGGGGGGGGGCGCTAATACGCAGTATTTT. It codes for CASTVGGGANTQYF.